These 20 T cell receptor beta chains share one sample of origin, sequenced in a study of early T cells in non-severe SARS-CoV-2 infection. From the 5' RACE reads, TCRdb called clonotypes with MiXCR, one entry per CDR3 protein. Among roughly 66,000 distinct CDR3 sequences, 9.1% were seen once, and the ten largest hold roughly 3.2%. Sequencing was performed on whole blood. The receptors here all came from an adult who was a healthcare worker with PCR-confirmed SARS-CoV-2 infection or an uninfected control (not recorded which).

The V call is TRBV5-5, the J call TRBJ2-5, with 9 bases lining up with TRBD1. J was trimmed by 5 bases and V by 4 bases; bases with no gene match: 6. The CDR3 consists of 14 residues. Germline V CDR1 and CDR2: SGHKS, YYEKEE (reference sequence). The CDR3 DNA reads TGTGCCAGCAGCCCCGGGACAGGGTGGGAGACCCAGTACTTC. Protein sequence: CASSPGTGWETQYF.

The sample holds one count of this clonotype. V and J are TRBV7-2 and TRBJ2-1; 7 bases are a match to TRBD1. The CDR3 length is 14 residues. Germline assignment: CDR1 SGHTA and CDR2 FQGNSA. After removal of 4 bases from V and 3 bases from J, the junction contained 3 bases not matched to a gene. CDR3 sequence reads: CASSSDRSYNEQFF. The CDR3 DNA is TGTGCCAGCAGCTCGGACAGGAGCTACAATGAGCAGTTCTTC.

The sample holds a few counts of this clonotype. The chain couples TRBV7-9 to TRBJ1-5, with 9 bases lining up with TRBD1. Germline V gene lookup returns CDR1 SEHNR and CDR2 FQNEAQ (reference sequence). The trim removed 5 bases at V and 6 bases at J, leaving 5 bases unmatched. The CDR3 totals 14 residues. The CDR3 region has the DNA TGTGCCAGCAGCCGGGACAGGGCGGGTCAGCCCCAGCATTTT. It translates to CASSRDRAGQPQHF.

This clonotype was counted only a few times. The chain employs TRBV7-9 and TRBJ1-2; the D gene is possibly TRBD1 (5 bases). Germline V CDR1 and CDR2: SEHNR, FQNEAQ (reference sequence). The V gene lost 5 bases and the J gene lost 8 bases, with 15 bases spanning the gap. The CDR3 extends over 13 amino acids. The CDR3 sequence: CASSPGPQVGYTF. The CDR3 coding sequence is TGTGCCAGCAGCCCGGGACCCCAGGTCGGCTACACCTTC. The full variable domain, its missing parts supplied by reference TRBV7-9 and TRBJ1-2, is DTGVSQNPRHKITKRGQNVTFRCDPISEHNRLYWYRQTLGQGPEFLTYFQNEAQLEKSRLLSDRFSAERPKGSFSTLEIQRTEQGDSAMYLCASSPGPQVGYTFGSGTRLTVV.

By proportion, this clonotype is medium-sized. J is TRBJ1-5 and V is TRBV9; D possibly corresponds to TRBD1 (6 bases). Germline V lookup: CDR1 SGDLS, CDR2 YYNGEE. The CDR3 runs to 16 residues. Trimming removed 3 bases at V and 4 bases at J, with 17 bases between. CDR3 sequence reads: CASSGGSGAANQPQHF. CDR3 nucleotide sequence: TGTGCCAGCAGCGGAGGGTCGGGGGCTGCGAATCAGCCCCAGCATTTT.

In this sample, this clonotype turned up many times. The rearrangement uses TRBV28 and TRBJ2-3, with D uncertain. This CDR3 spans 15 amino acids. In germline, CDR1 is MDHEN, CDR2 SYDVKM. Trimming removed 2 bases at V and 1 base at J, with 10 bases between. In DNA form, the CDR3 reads TGTGCCAGCAGTTTAAGGGCTATCGGCACAGATACGCAGTATTTT. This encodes CASSLRAIGTDTQYF.

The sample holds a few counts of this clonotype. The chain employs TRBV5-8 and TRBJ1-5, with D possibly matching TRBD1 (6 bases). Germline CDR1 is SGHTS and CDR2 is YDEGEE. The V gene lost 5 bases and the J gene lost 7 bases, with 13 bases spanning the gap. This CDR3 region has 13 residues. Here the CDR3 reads CASRLTGSQPQHF. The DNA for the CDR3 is TGTGCCAGCAGGCTCACAGGGAGCCAGCCCCAGCATTTT.

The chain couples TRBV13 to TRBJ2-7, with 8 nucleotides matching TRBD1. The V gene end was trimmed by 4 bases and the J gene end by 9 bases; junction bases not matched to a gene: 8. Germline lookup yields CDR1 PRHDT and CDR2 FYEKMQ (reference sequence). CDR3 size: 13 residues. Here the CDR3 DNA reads TGTGCCAGCAGCTACGGACAGGGAATAGGGCAGTACTTC. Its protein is CASSYGQGIGQYF.

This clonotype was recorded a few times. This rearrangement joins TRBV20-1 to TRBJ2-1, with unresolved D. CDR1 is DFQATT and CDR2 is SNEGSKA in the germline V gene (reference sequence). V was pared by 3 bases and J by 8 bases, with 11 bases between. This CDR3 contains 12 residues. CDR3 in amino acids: CSASIQVDEQFF. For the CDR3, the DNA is TGCAGTGCTAGTATCCAGGTTGATGAGCAGTTCTTC.

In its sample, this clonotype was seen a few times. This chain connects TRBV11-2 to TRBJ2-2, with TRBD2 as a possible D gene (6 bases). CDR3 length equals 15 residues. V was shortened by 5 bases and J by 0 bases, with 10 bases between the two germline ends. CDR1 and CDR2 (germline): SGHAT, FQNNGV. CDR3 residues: CASSRGISNTGELFF. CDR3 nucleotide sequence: TGTGCCAGCAGCCGGGGGATCTCGAACACCGGGGAGCTGTTTTTT.

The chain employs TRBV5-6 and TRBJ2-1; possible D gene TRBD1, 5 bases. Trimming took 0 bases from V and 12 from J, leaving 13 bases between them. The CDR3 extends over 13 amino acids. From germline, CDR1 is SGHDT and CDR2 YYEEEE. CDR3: CASSLETAGGQFF. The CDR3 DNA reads TGTGCCAGCAGCTTGGAGACAGCCGGCGGGCAGTTCTTC.

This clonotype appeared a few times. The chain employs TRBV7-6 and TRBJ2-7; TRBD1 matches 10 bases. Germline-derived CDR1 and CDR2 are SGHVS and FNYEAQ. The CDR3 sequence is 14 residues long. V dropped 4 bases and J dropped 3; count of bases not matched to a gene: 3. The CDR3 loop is CASSSRTGGYEQYF. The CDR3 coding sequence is TGTGCCAGCAGCTCTCGGACAGGGGGCTACGAGCAGTACTTC.

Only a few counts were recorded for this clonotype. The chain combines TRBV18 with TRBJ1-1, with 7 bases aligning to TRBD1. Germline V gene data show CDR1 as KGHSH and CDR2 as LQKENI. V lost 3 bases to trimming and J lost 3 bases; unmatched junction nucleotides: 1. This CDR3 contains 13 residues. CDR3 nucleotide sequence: TGTGCCAGCTCACCCGACAGGGACACTGAAGCTTTCTTT. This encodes CASSPDRDTEAFF.

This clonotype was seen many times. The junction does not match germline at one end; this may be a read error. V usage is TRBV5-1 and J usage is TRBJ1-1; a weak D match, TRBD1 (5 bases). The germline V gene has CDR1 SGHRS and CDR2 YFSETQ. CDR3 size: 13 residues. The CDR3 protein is CASSVGQNTEAFF. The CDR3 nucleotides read TGTGCCAGCTCAGTAGGACAGAACACTGAAGCTTTCTTT.

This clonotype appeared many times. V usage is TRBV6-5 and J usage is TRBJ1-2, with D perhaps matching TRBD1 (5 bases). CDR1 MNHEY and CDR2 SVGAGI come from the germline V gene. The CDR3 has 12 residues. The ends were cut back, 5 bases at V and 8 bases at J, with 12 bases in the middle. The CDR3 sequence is CASSNYGDGYTF. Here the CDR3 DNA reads TGTGCCAGCAGTAACTACGGGGACGGCTACACCTTC.

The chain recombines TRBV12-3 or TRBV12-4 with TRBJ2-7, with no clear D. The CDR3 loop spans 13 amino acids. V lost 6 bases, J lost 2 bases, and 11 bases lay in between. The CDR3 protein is CASSSRVPYEQYF. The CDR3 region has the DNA TGTGCCAGCAGCTCCCGTGTTCCCTACGAGCAGTACTTC.

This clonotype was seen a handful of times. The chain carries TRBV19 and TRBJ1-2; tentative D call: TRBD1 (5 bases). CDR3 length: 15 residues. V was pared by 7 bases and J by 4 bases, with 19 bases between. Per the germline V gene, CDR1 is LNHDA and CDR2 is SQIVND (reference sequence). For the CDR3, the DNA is TGTGCCAGTACCATCTCAGGGAAAAAGTTCTATGGCTACACCTTC. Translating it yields CASTISGKKFYGYTF.

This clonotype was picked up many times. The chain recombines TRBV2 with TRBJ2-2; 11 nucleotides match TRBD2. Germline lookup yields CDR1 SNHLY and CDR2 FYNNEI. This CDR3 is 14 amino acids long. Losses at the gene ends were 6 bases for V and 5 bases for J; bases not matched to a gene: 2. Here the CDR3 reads CASRLAGETGELFF. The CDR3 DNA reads TGTGCCAGCAGACTAGCGGGAGAAACCGGGGAGCTGTTTTTT.

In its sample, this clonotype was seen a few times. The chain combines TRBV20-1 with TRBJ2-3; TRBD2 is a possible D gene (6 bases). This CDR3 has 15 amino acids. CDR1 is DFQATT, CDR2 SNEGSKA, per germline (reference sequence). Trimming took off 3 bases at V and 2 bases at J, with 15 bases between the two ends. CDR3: CSARTTSPHTDTQYF. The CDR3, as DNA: TGCAGTGCTAGGACTACTAGCCCACACACAGATACGCAGTATTTT.

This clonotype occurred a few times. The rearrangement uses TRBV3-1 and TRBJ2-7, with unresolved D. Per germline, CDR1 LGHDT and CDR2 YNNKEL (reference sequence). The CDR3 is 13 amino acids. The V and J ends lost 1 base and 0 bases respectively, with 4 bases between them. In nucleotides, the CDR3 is TGTGCCAGCAGCCAAGCCCTCTCCTACGAGCAGTACTTC. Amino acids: CASSQALSYEQYF.